This T cell receptor (beta chain) originates from a study of regulatory T cells in long-lasting Graves disease. Time point: newly diagnosed GD, antithyroid drugs for less than 3 months. Extracted RNA from PBMCs served as the source of the TCR library. This CDR3 is 16 amino acids long. J was trimmed by 2 bases and V by 3 bases; bases with no gene match: 9. Germline V gene lookup returns CDR1 SGHAT and CDR2 FQNNGV. Sequencing libraries for TCR beta were prepared with iRepertoire HTBI primers and Arm-PCR of CDR3 regions. TCRdb analysed the multiplex PCR reads with MiXCR anew, one entry per CDR3 protein. The sample shows about 450,000 distinct CDR3 sequences, less than 20% of them seen only once. This same sample was also taken into another study, of T cells in Graves' hyperthyroidism and ophthalmopathy.

This specimen consisted of peripheral blood mononuclear cells (PBMCs), obtained at new diagnosis, from a patient treated with antithyroid drugs. The J gene is TRBJ1-2, the V gene TRBV11-2, with 7 bases aligning to TRBD1. The TCR sequence derives from a woman aged 25 to 39 with Graves disease. The CDR3 loop is CASSLPGGNLNYGYTF. In DNA form, the CDR3 reads TGTGCCAGCAGCTTGCCAGGGGGGAACTTAAACTATGGCTACACCTTC.